Listed here are 30 T cell receptor beta chains from one sample, sequenced in a study of cytomegalovirus exposure and HLA in healthy donors. Vbeta (60) and Jbeta (13) primers were used in the PCR. The data were produced by immunoSEQ multiplex PCR, yet TCRdb's version contains in-frame clones alone and is incomplete. The sample has about 230,000 clones; approximately 84% are singletons. Sequenced: PBMCs. The receptor source for this set is a woman in her forties in good health and CMV-seronegative.

The genes are TRBV28 and TRBJ1-5, with D unresolved. Germline CDR1 and CDR2: MDHEN and SYDVKM. V shed 6 bases and J shed 9 bases, with 18 bases lying between them. CDR3 size: 14 residues. The CDR3 DNA follows: TGTGCCAGCAGAAGAGGGTCCGGTGGTTGGCCCCAGCATTTT. Protein product: CASRRGSGGWPQHF.

The chain is built from TRBV15 and TRBJ1-5; no firm D call. V was pared by 5 bases and J by 3 bases, with 8 bases between. The germline V gene encodes CDR1 LNHNV and CDR2 YYDKDF (reference sequence). CDR3 length: 13 residues. The CDR3 sequence: CATSPRDNQPQHF. The CDR3 nucleotides are TGTGCCACCAGCCCCCGGGACAATCAGCCCCAGCATTTT.

V and J are TRBV7-9 and TRBJ2-2, with 7 bases identical to TRBD1. The CDR3 is 18 amino acids. The germline V gene has CDR1 SEHNR and CDR2 FQNEAQ (reference sequence). Losses at the gene ends were 6 bases for V and 4 bases for J; bases not matched to a gene: 17. CDR3 in amino acids: CASRPPQQTGLVTGELFF. CDR3 in DNA: TGTGCCAGCAGACCCCCCCAACAGACAGGGCTTGTCACCGGGGAGCTGTTTTTT.

The genes are TRBV29-1 and TRBJ2-7, with D possibly being TRBD1 (7 bases). With 6 bases removed from V and 3 bases from J, the gap between germline ends came to 18 bases. Germline CDR1 and CDR2: SQVTM and ANQGSEA. CDR3 length: 14 amino acids. Here the CDR3 DNA reads TGCAGCGTCCAACAGGGGACTGCTGGCTACGAGCAGTACTTC. Its protein product is CSVQQGTAGYEQYF.

The V call is TRBV7-2, the J call TRBJ2-4, with D uncertain. The V gene's germline CDR1 is SGHTA and CDR2 FQGNSA. V shed 4 bases and J shed 8 bases, with 6 bases lying between them. The CDR3 is 11 residues long. The CDR3 DNA is TGTGCCAGCAGCTCGGCGGACATTCAGTACTTC. Translation: CASSSADIQYF.

This clone was recorded once. Other nucleotide sequences from this sample produce the same CDR3. This chain uses TRBV5-6 with TRBJ2-5; TRBD1 matches 8 bases. Matching the DNA end better, TRBJ2-7 makes the J call doubtful. In germline, CDR1 is SGHDT, CDR2 YYEEEE. The CDR3 contains 13 residues. In DNA, the CDR3 is TGTGCCAGCAGCTCGACAGGGGTCTACGAGCAGTACTTC. This gives the protein CASSSTGVYEQYF.

J is TRBJ2-5 and V is TRBV10-3; the match to TRBD2 covers 7 bases. Trimming cost V 8 bases and J 4 bases; bases outside gene matches: 7. Looked up from germline, CDR1 is ENHRY and CDR2 is SYGVKD. This CDR3 has 13 amino acids. The CDR3, as DNA: TGTGCCATCGGGAGCGGGGCTCTAGAGACCCAGTACTTC. This translates into CAIGSGALETQYF.

This chain joins TRBV27 and TRBJ2-3; TRBD2 might be the D (7 bases). CDR3 size: 15 residues. CDR1 and CDR2 from the germline V gene are MNHEY and SMNVEV (reference sequence). The V end lost 2 bases, the J end lost 3 bases, and 12 bases lay between the germline ends. The CDR3 bases are TGTGCCAGCAGTTTAGGGGGGGCCAGGACAGATACGCAGTATTTT. It is translated as CASSLGGARTDTQYF.

The table lists this clone with a few counts. The V call is TRBV4-2, the J call TRBJ2-6, with D tentatively TRBD1 (5 bases). Germline V gene data show CDR1 as LGHNA and CDR2 as YNFKEQ. The V and J ends lost 0 bases and 4 bases respectively, with 10 bases between them. This CDR3 is 16 amino acids long. This CDR3 reads CASSQDSRTGANVLTF. The CDR3, as DNA: TGTGCCAGCAGCCAAGATTCCAGGACAGGGGCCAACGTCCTGACTTTC.

CDR3 protein: CASSRGQGDEQYF. The CDR3 nucleotides are TGTGCCAGCAGCAGGGGACAGGGGGACGAGCAGTACTTC. V and J are TRBV11-3 and TRBJ2-7, with 11 bases lining up with TRBD1. V gave up 5 bases and J gave up 5 bases; unmatched junction bases: 2. Per germline, CDR1 SGHNT and CDR2 YENEEA. The CDR3 covers 13 residues. Full variable domain (remainder filled in from reference TRBV11-3 and TRBJ2-7): EAGVVQSPRYKIIEKKQPVAFWCNPISGHNTLYWYLQNLGQGPELLIRYENEEAVDDSQLPKDRFSAERLKGVDSTLKIQPAELGDSAVYLCASSRGQGDEQYFGPGTRLTVT.

The chain has TRBV2 and TRBJ1-1; weak D call: TRBD1 (6 bases). This CDR3 spans 13 amino acids. Germline CDR1 and CDR2: SNHLY and FYNNEI. V lost 5 bases and J 5 bases, leaving 12 bases between the germline ends. The CDR3 region has the DNA TGTGCCAGCAGTACAGGGAGGGATACTGAAGCTTTCTTT. This encodes CASSTGRDTEAFF.

The V gene is TRBV5-4, the J gene TRBJ1-3; a possible D gene is TRBD1 (5 bases). CDR1 SGHNT and CDR2 YYREEE come from the germline V gene (reference sequence). This CDR3 spans 17 amino acids. The ends were cut back, 3 bases at V and 0 bases at J, with 16 bases in the middle. CDR3 in amino acids: CASSSGQPWGSGNTIYF. The CDR3 DNA follows: TGTGCCAGCAGCTCCGGACAACCGTGGGGCTCTGGAAACACCATATATTTT. Using reference TRBV5-4 and TRBJ1-3 for the parts outside the CDR3, the full variable domain is ETGVTQSPTHLIKTRGQQVTLRCSSQSGHNTVSWYQQALGQGPQFIFQYYREEENGRGNFPPRFSGLQFPNYSSELNVNALELDDSALYLCASSSGQPWGSGNTIYFGEGSWLTVV.

This chain joins TRBV5-1 and TRBJ2-2, with D possibly TRBD1 on 6 matching bases. Trimming removed 7 bases at V and 2 bases at J, with 15 bases between. This CDR3 has 15 residues. Germline V gives CDR1 SGHRS, CDR2 YFSETQ. In DNA, the CDR3 is TGCGCCAGCGAGGTCGGGACACATAACACCGGGGAGCTGTTTTTT. Protein product: CASEVGTHNTGELFF.

This chain joins TRBV19 and TRBJ1-2; a weak D match, TRBD1 (6 bases). Trimming cost V 4 bases and J 6 bases, with 15 bases left between them. The CDR3 sequence is 14 residues long. Germline V gene lookup returns CDR1 LNHDA and CDR2 SQIVND (reference sequence). The CDR3 DNA follows: TGTGCCAGTAGTAGTTCCGGCAGGGGAAATGGCTACACCTTC. Translation gives CASSSSGRGNGYTF. Complete variable domain (other parts from reference TRBV19 and TRBJ1-2): DGGITQSPKYLFRKEGQNVTLSCEQNLNHDAMYWYRQDPGQGLRLIYYSQIVNDFQKGDIAEGYSVSREKKESFPLTVTSAQKNPTAFYLCASSSSGRGNGYTFGSGTRLTVV.

The chain recombines TRBV28 with TRBJ2-3; D is unclear. Germline V gene data show CDR1 as MDHEN and CDR2 as SYDVKM. V lost 2 bases to trimming and J lost 3 bases, with 15 bases between them. The length of the CDR3 is 16 residues. CDR3 coding DNA: TGTGCCAGCAGTTTAGTACACACACTAAGGACAGATACGCAGTATTTT. It codes for CASSLVHTLRTDTQYF.

This clone was counted once. The chain uses TRBV6-5 and TRBJ2-3; 9 nucleotides match TRBD1. The CDR3 covers 16 residues. V was clipped by 4 bases and J by 0 bases; unmatched bases: 5. Germline V lookup: CDR1 MNHEY, CDR2 SVGAGI. The CDR3 DNA reads TGTGCCAGCAGTTGGATCGGACAGGGGAGCACAGATACGCAGTATTTT. This gives the protein CASSWIGQGSTDTQYF.

The chain joins TRBV5-4 to TRBJ1-1; D gene unclear. The CDR3 spans 12 residues. V was clipped by 1 base and J by 4 bases, with 5 bases between them. The V gene's germline CDR1 is SGHNT and CDR2 YYREEE (reference sequence). This CDR3 reads CASSLFRTEAFF. CDR3 DNA sequence: TGTGCCAGCAGCTTGTTCCGCACTGAAGCTTTCTTT.

This sequence joins TRBV27 and TRBJ2-1, with TRBD2 matching 9 bases. The CDR3 is 16 residues long. J lost 1 base, V lost 2 bases, and 3 bases had no gene match. The germline V gene has CDR1 MNHEY and CDR2 SMNVEV (reference sequence). The chain's CDR3 is CASSLRRGGSYNEQFF. CDR3 sequence (DNA): TGTGCCAGCAGTTTACGGCGGGGGGGATCCTACAATGAGCAGTTCTTC.

V gene TRBV7-2 combines with J gene TRBJ2-7; 9 bases match TRBD1. The length of the CDR3 is 14 residues. Germline V CDR1 and CDR2: SGHTA, FQGNSA. V shed 4 bases, J shed 10 bases, and the junction held 11 bases outside the gene matches. CDR3 loop: CASSSGTGFYPQYF. As DNA, the CDR3 is TGTGCCAGCAGCTCTGGGACAGGGTTCTATCCACAGTACTTC. Variable domain in full (rest from reference TRBV7-2 and TRBJ2-7): GAGVSQSPSNKVTEKGKDVELRCDPISGHTALYWYRQSLGQGLEFLIYFQGNSAPDKSGLPSDRFSAERTGGSVSTLTIQRTQQEDSAVYLCASSSGTGFYPQYFGPGTRLTVT.

This sequence joins TRBV5-4 and TRBJ2-2; D may be TRBD2 (5 bases). Germline V gene data show CDR1 as SGHNT and CDR2 as YYREEE (reference sequence). With 2 bases removed from V and 1 base from J, the gap between germline ends came to 6 bases. The CDR3 consists of 14 residues. CDR3 loop: CASSLGLNTGELFF. DNA of the CDR3: TGTGCCAGCAGCTTAGGACTGAACACCGGGGAGCTGTTTTTT. Looking up the rest from reference TRBV5-4 and TRBJ2-2 gives the full variable domain: ETGVTQSPTHLIKTRGQQVTLRCSSQSGHNTVSWYQQALGQGPQFIFQYYREEENGRGNFPPRFSGLQFPNYSSELNVNALELDDSALYLCASSLGLNTGELFFGEGSRLTVL.

J is TRBJ2-2 and V is TRBV7-9, with D tentatively TRBD1 (5 bases). Per the germline V gene, CDR1 is SEHNR and CDR2 is FQNEAQ (reference sequence). The CDR3 sequence is 12 residues long. V was shortened by 0 bases and J by 13 bases, with 9 bases between the two germline ends. CDR3 DNA sequence: TGTGCCAGCAGCTTAGCCAGGGTGCGGCTGTTTTTT. Residues: CASSLARVRLFF.

With regard to this clone: Other nucleotide sequences in the sample specify the same CDR3. The rearrangement links TRBV27 to TRBJ2-7, with 10 bases that match TRBD1. The V gene's germline CDR1 is MNHEY and CDR2 SMNVEV (reference sequence). The CDR3 has 13 residues. V lost 5 bases, J lost 4 bases, and 2 bases stayed unmatched. CDR3 sequence reads: CASSPGQGYEQYF. In nucleotides, the CDR3 is TGTGCCAGCAGTCCGGGACAGGGGTACGAGCAGTACTTC.

The chain recombines TRBV5-8 with TRBJ2-5, with D possibly matching TRBD2 (5 bases). This CDR3 comprises 13 residues. Germline V gene sequence: CDR1 SGHTS, CDR2 YDEGEE. V gave up 4 bases and J gave up 0 bases, with 7 bases separating them. This CDR3 is CASSQDYQETQYF. Here the CDR3 DNA reads TGTGCCAGCAGCCAGGACTACCAAGAGACCCAGTACTTC.

The V and J genes are TRBV6-5 and TRBJ2-7; possible D gene TRBD2, 5 bases. The CDR3 length is 13 residues. The ends were cut back, 0 bases at V and 3 bases at J, with 6 bases in the middle. CDR1 MNHEY and CDR2 SVGAGI come from the germline V gene. Here the CDR3 reads CASSYSGVYEQYF. For the CDR3, the DNA is TGTGCCAGCAGTTACTCCGGGGTCTACGAGCAGTACTTC.

This rearrangement joins TRBV29-1 to TRBJ2-1; D is perhaps TRBD1 (6 bases). CDR1 and CDR2 (germline): SQVTM, ANQGSEA. The ends were cut back, 3 bases at V and 6 bases at J, with 15 bases in the middle. CDR3 length: 14 amino acids. CDR3 DNA sequence: TGCAGCGTTGATGATACGGGACAAGGCAATGAGCAGTTCTTC. Translated, it gives CSVDDTGQGNEQFF.

The rearrangement links TRBV18 to TRBJ2-5; maybe TRBD2 (6 bases). V gave up 5 bases and J gave up 2 bases, with 18 bases separating them. Looked up from germline, CDR1 is KGHSH and CDR2 is LQKENI. The CDR3 runs to 16 residues. The CDR3 DNA sequence: TGTGCCAGCTCATCCGGACTAACCGCGACACAAGAGACCCAGTACTTC. Amino acid sequence: CASSSGLTATQETQYF.

This clone was found once. The chain carries TRBV10-1 and TRBJ2-2, with 7 positions matching TRBD1. The junction had 4 bases not matched to a gene; V was cut back by 2 bases and J by 7 bases. Per germline, CDR1 WNHNN and CDR2 SYGVQD (reference sequence). The CDR3 extends over 14 amino acids. The CDR3: CASSEIQGYGELFF. The CDR3 nucleotides are TGCGCCAGCAGTGAGATACAGGGGTACGGGGAGCTGTTTTTT.

This CDR3 is CASSPDREETQYF. CDR3 coding DNA: TGTGCCAGCAGCCCGGACAGGGAAGAGACCCAGTACTTC. J is TRBJ2-5 and V is TRBV11-2; 8 nucleotides align to TRBD1. With V trimmed by 5 bases and J by 3 bases, 2 bases remained unmatched. Germline V lookup: CDR1 SGHAT, CDR2 FQNNGV. The CDR3 runs to 13 residues. Combining the CDR3 with reference TRBV11-2 and TRBJ2-5 gives the whole variable domain EAGVAQSPRYKIIEKRQSVAFWCNPISGHATLYWYQQILGQGPKLLIQFQNNGVVDDSQLPKDRFSAERLKGVDSTLKIQPAKLEDSAVYLCASSPDREETQYFGPGTRLLVL.

V is TRBV28 and J is TRBJ1-4; D remains unclear. CDR1 and CDR2 (germline): MDHEN, SYDVKM. CDR3 size: 14 residues. V was pared by 7 bases and J by 7 bases, with 16 bases between. CDR3 nucleotide sequence: TGTGCCAGCACTGGCTGGGAGGGAGTTGAAAAACTGTTTTTT. Protein: CASTGWEGVEKLFF.

This clone was detected a few times. J is TRBJ2-7 and V is TRBV6-1; D is unclear. CDR3 length: 11 residues. Germline loops: CDR1 MNHNS, CDR2 SASEGT. V was clipped by 5 bases and J by 6 bases, with 8 bases between them. This CDR3 is CASSLLGEQYF. Here the CDR3 DNA reads TGTGCCAGCAGTCTTCTCGGCGAGCAGTACTTC.